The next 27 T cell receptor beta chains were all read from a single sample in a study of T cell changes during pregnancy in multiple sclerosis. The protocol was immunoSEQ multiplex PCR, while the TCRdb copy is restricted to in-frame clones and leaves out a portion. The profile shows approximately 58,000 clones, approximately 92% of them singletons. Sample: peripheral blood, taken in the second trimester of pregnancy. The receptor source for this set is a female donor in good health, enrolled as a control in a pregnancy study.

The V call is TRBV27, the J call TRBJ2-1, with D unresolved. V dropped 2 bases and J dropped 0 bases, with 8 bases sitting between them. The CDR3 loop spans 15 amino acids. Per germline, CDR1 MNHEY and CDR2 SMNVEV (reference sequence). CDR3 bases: TGTGCCAGCAGTTTAACCCCGAGCTCCTACAATGAGCAGTTCTTC. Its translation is CASSLTPSSYNEQFF.

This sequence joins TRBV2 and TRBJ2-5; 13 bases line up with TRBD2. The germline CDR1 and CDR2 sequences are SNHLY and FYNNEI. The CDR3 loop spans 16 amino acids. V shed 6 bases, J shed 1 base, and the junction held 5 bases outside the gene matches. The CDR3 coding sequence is TGTGCCAGCAGCGGGACTAGCGGGGATTCCCAAGAGACCCAGTACTTC. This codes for CASSGTSGDSQETQYF.

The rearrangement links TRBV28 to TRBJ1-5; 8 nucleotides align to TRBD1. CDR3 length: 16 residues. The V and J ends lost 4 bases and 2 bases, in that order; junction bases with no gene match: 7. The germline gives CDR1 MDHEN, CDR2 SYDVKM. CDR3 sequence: CASSSSRGHGNQPQHF. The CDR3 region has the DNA TGTGCCAGCAGTTCATCCAGGGGGCACGGCAATCAGCCCCAGCATTTT.

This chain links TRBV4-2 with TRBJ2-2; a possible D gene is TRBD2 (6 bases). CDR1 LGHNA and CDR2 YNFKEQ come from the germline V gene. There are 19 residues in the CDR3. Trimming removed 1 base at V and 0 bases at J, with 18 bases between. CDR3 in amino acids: CASSQVSSGRMTNTGELFF. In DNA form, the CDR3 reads TGTGCCAGCAGCCAAGTTAGTAGCGGAAGAATGACGAACACCGGGGAGCTGTTTTTT.

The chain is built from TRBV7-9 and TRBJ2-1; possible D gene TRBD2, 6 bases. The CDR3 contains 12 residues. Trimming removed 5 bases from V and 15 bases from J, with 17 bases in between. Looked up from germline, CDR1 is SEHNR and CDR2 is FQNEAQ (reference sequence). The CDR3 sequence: CASSPREVGGFF. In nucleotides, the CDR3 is TGTGCCAGCAGCCCGCGAGAGGTCGGGGGGTTCTTC.

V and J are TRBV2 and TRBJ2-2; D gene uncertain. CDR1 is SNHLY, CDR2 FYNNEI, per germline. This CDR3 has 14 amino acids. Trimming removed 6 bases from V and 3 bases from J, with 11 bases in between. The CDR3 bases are TGTGCCAGCAGGTCTGGGCTCGACACCGGGGAGCTGTTTTTT. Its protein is CASRSGLDTGELFF.

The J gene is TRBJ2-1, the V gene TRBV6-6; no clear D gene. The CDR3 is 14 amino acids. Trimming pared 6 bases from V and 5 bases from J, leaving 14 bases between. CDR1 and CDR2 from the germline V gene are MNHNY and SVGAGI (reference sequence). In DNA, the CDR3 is TGTGCCAGCAGCCCGAGAGAGCCCAACAATGAGCAGTTCTTC. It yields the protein CASSPREPNNEQFF.

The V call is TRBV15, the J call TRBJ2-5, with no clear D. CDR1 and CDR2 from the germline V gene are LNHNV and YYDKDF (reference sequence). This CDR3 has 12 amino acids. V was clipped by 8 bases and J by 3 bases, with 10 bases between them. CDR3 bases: TGTGCCACCGGCTCCTCGAAAGAGACCCAGTACTTC. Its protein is CATGSSKETQYF.

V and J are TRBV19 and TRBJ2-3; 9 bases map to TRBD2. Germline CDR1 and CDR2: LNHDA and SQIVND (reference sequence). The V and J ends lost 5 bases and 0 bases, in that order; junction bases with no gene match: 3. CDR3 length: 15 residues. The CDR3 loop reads CASSQSGGSTDTQYF. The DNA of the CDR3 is TGTGCCAGTAGTCAGAGCGGGGGGAGCACAGATACGCAGTATTTT.

CDR3 nucleotide sequence: TGTGCCAGCAGTTCAACAGGGGATTATGGCTACACCTTC. This sequence encodes CASSSTGDYGYTF. The chain employs TRBV2 and TRBJ1-2; 7 bases map to TRBD1. The trim removed 5 bases at V and 5 bases at J, leaving 5 bases unmatched. This CDR3 contains 13 residues. From germline, CDR1 is SNHLY and CDR2 FYNNEI.

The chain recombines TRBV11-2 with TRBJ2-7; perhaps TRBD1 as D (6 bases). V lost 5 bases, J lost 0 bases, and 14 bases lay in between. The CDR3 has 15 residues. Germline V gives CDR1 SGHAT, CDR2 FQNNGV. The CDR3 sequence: CASSRDRLNSYEQYF. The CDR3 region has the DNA TGTGCCAGCAGCCGCGACAGGCTTAACTCCTACGAGCAGTACTTC.

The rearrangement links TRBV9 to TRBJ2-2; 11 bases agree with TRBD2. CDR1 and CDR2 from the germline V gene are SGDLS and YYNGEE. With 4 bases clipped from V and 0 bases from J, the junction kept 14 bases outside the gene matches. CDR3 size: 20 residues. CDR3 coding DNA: TGTGCCAGCAGCCCTCGACTAGCGGGAACTAACATTGCGAACACCGGGGAGCTGTTTTTT. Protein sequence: CASSPRLAGTNIANTGELFF.

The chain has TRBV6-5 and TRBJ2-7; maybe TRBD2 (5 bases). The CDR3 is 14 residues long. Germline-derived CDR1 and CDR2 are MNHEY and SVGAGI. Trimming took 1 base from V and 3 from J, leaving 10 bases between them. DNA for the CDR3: TGTGCCAGCAGTTACTTGGGCGGAGGCTACGAGCAGTACTTC. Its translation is CASSYLGGGYEQYF.

CDR3 in amino acids: CASSQGEGAPSEQFF. In DNA, the CDR3 is TGCGCCAGCAGCCAAGGGGAGGGAGCCCCTAGTGAGCAGTTCTTC. The J gene is TRBJ2-1, the V gene TRBV4-3, with TRBD2 matching 7 bases. With V trimmed by 1 base and J by 9 bases, 9 bases remained unmatched. This CDR3 comprises 15 residues. The germline CDR1 and CDR2 sequences are LGHNA and YSLEER.

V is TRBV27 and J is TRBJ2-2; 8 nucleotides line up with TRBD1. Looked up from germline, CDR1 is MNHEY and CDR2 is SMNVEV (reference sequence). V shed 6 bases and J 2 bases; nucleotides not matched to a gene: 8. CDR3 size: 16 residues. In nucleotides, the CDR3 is TGTGCCAGCAGAAAGAGGACAGGGAAAAACACCGGGGAGCTGTTTTTT. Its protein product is CASRKRTGKNTGELFF.

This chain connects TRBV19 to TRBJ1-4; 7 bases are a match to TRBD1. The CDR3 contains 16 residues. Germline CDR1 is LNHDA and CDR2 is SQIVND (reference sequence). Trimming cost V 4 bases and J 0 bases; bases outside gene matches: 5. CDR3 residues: CASSNRGSATNEKLFF. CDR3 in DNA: TGTGCCAGTAGTAACAGGGGAAGTGCAACTAATGAAAAACTGTTTTTT.

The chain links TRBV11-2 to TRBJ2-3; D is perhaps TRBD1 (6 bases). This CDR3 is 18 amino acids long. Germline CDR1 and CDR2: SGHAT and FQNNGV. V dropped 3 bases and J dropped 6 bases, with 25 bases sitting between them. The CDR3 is CASSFLRDTSHLVDTQYF. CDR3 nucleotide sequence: TGTGCCAGCAGCTTCCTCCGGGACACGTCTCACCTGGTGGATACGCAGTATTTT.

CDR3 DNA sequence: TGTGCCAGCAGCTTAGCGGGGAGGAAGGGGGATACGCAGTATTTT. It yields the protein CASSLAGRKGDTQYF. The chain is built from TRBV11-1 and TRBJ2-3; weak D call: TRBD2 (6 bases). Trimming left V 0 bases short and J 6 bases short, with 13 bases between. Germline V CDR1 and CDR2: SGHAT, FQDESV (reference sequence). This CDR3 has 15 amino acids.

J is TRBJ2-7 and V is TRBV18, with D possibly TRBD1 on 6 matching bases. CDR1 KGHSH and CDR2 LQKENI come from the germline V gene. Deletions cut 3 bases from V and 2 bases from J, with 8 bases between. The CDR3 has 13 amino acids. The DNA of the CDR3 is TGTGCCAGCTCACCGGGACAAACCTACGAGCAGTACTTC. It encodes CASSPGQTYEQYF.

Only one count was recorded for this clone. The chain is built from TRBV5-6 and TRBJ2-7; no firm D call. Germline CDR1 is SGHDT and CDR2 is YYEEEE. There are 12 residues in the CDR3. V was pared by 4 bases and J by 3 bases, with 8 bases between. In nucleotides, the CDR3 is TGTGCCAGCAGCCAGGCCGACTACGAGCAGTACTTC. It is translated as CASSQADYEQYF.

The CDR3 coding sequence is TGTGCCAGCAGCCCCAAAGGCGGGGGTACCTACGAGCAGTACTTC. Protein: CASSPKGGGTYEQYF. The chain uses TRBV7-3 and TRBJ2-7; 7 bases map to TRBD2. Germline V gene lookup returns CDR1 SGHTA and CDR2 FQGTGA. This CDR3 is built from 15 residues. The V and J ends lost 5 bases and 2 bases, in that order; junction bases with no gene match: 9.

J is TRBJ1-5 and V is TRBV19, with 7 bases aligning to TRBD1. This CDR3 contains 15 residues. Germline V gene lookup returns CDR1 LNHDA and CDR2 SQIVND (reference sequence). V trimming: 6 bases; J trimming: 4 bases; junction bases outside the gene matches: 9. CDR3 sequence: CASRLGPDRNQPQHF. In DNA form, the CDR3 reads TGTGCCAGTAGATTGGGGCCGGACAGGAATCAGCCCCAGCATTTT.

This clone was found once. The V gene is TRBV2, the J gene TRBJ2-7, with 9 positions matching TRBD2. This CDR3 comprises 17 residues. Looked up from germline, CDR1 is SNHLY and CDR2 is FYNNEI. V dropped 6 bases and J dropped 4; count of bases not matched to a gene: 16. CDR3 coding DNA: TGTGCCAGCAGAGGATTTTATTATAGTCTAGCGGGGTACGAGCAGTACTTC. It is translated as CASRGFYYSLAGYEQYF.

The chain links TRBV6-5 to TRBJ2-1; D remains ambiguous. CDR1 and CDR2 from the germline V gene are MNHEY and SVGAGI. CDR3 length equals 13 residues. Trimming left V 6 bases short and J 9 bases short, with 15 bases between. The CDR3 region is CASRPYAVGEQFF. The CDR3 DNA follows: TGTGCCAGCAGACCCTATGCCGTTGGTGAGCAGTTCTTC.

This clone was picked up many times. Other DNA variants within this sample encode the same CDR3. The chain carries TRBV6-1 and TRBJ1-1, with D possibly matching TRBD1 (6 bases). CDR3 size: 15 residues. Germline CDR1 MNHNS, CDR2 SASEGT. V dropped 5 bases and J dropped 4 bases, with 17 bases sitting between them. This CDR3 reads CASSSRAGTPTEAFF. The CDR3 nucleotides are TGTGCCAGCAGTTCCCGGGCAGGGACACCCACTGAAGCTTTCTTT.

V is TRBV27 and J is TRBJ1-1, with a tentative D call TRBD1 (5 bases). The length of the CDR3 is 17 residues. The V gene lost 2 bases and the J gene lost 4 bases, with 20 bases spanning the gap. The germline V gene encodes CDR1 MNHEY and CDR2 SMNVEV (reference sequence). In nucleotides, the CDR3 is TGTGCCAGCAGTTTAAGAGGTGCGGGGCGCGGGGGCACTGAAGCTTTCTTT. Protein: CASSLRGAGRGGTEAFF.

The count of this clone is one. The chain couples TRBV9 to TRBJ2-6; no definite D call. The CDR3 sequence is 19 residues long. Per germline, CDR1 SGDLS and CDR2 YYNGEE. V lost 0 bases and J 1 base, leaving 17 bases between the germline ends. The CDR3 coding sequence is TGTGCCAGCAGCGTAGCACACCCTTCTTACGGGTCTGGGGCCAACGTCCTGACTTTC. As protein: CASSVAHPSYGSGANVLTF.